This passage covers 10 T cell receptor beta chains from one sample sequenced in a study of blood T cell repertoires in COVID-19. Measured with immunoSEQ multiplex PCR; TCRdb has only the in-frame clones, and not every one. The table lists roughly 200,000 clones, around 83% of them singletons. Source material: PBMCs or T cells enriched from blood (not recorded which). The source of these receptors is a woman aged 40 to 50 in a cohort exposed to, infected with or recovered from COVID-19 (not recorded which).

V is TRBV11-3 and J is TRBJ2-7; 7 bases are shared with TRBD2. This CDR3 is 16 amino acids long. The germline CDR1 and CDR2 sequences are SGHNT and YENEEA. Losses at the gene ends were 1 base for V and 2 bases for J; bases not matched to a gene: 8. The DNA of the CDR3 is TGTGCCAGCAGCTTAGGTCGACTAGCTGAGACCTACGAGCAGTACTTC. Translated: CASSLGRLAETYEQYF.

The gene calls are TRBV20-1 and TRBJ2-7; perhaps TRBD2 as D (6 bases). V was shortened by 6 bases and J by 6 bases, with 12 bases between the two germline ends. Germline lookup yields CDR1 DFQATT and CDR2 SNEGSKA (reference sequence). The CDR3 runs to 11 residues. CDR3 sequence: CSARAGSEQYF. The CDR3 bases are TGCAGTGCAAGGGCGGGGAGCGAGCAGTACTTC.

Regarding this clone: This CDR3 is also generated by other DNA sequences in the sample. The chain has TRBV11-3 and TRBJ1-2, with a tentative D call TRBD1 (5 bases). This CDR3 is built from 14 residues. The V gene's germline CDR1 is SGHNT and CDR2 YENEEA. Trimming cost V 5 bases and J 5 bases, with 15 bases left between them. CDR3 sequence reads: CASSLGATDYGYTF. The CDR3 region has the DNA TGTGCCAGCAGCCTTGGGGCGACTGATTATGGCTACACCTTC.

The rearrangement joins TRBV7-2 to TRBJ1-6; 11 positions match TRBD1. V lost 2 bases and J lost 10; bases outside the gene matches: 13. This CDR3 is 18 amino acids long. Germline lookup yields CDR1 SGHTA and CDR2 FQGNSA. The CDR3 DNA follows: TGTGCCAGCAGCTTAAGTCCCGGGACAGGGGGATCAAGATCACCCCTCCACTTT. Protein product: CASSLSPGTGGSRSPLHF.

The gene calls are TRBV24-1 and TRBJ2-7; D may be TRBD1 (5 bases). Trimming cost V 3 bases and J 1 base, with 6 bases left between them. CDR1 is KGHDR and CDR2 is SFDVKD in the germline V gene. The CDR3 has 13 residues. The chain's CDR3 is CATSDPGSYEQYF. DNA of the CDR3: TGTGCCACCAGTGATCCAGGGTCCTACGAGCAGTACTTC.

This chain joins TRBV5-5 and TRBJ2-1, with 7 positions matching TRBD1. V shed 2 bases and J 0 bases; nucleotides not matched to a gene: 8. The length of the CDR3 is 17 residues. Germline V gene sequence: CDR1 SGHKS, CDR2 YYEKEE (reference sequence). This CDR3 is CASSFGQVRSSYNEQFF. The CDR3, as DNA: TGTGCCAGCAGCTTCGGACAGGTCCGGAGCTCCTACAATGAGCAGTTCTTC.

The rearrangement uses TRBV14 and TRBJ1-2, with D hard to call. The CDR3 is 13 amino acids. The V end lost 5 bases, the J end lost 5 bases, and 12 bases lay between the germline ends. Germline assignment: CDR1 SGHDN and CDR2 FVKESK. The CDR3 DNA reads TGTGCCAGCAGCGGAGGAAACGCTTATGGCTACACCTTC. Its protein product is CASSGGNAYGYTF.

V usage is TRBV27 and J usage is TRBJ1-1; D remains unclear. CDR3 length: 13 amino acids. Germline V gene data show CDR1 as MNHEY and CDR2 as SMNVEV (reference sequence). The V gene lost 5 bases and the J gene lost 4 bases, with 11 bases spanning the gap. Here the CDR3 reads CASSPQRGTEAFF. CDR3 nucleotide sequence: TGTGCCAGCAGTCCACAGCGGGGCACTGAAGCTTTCTTT.

A few counts support this clone. This chain connects TRBV6-6 to TRBJ2-7; 9 positions match TRBD1. V was pared by 6 bases and J by 2 bases, with 5 bases of the junction left unmatched. Germline CDR1 reads MNHNY; CDR2 reads SVGAGI (reference sequence). The CDR3 sequence is 14 residues long. CDR3 amino acids: CASRRQGETYEQYF. CDR3 sequence (DNA): TGTGCCAGCAGAAGACAGGGGGAGACCTACGAGCAGTACTTC.

The chain employs TRBV7-9 and TRBJ1-1, with D possibly TRBD1 on 6 matching bases. The CDR3 has 13 residues. Trimming left V 4 bases short and J 1 base short, with 7 bases between. The germline gives CDR1 SEHNR, CDR2 FQNEAQ (reference sequence). CDR3 sequence: CASSSTGNTEAFF. In DNA, the CDR3 is TGTGCCAGCAGCTCGACAGGGAACACTGAAGCTTTCTTT.